The clone carrying this T cell receptor (beta chain) has at least ten counts. The antigen is unknown. Cells sorted by CD45RO/CCR7/CD25/CD127/CD95/CD27 comprised CD4+ naive, central memory, regulatory and stem cell-like memory cells. The source of the sample is a study of beta chain features in type 1 diabetes. Study background: In age, gender and cell yields, patients were similar to healthy donors. Findings and limits, study-wide: At VDJ recombination sites, type 1 diabetes patients had fewer insertions and more deleted nucleotides.

The germline gives CDR1 MNHEY, CDR2 SMNVEV (reference sequence). The germline V and J ends were trimmed by 3 bases and 8 bases, with 14 bases remaining between them. The CDR3 sequence is 14 residues long. All of the isolated RNA was reverse transcribed, so expressed TCRB transcripts were sequenced. Using immunoSEQ multiplex PCR, the repertoire was profiled, and TCRdb retains in-frame clones only, with some absent. The sample lists roughly 300,000 clones, approximately 8% occurring once. The rearrangement joins TRBV27 to TRBJ2-1; D might be TRBD2 (6 bases). The origin of this receptor is a young woman in good health. The sequenced material came from central memory CD4+ T cells from blood. The CDR3 spells CASSFGRSADEQFF. For the CDR3, the DNA is TGTGCCAGCAGTTTTGGGAGGTCGGCGGATGAGCAGTTCTTC.